These T cell receptor beta chains were read from a single sample in a study of CD8 T cells in Susac syndrome. TCRdb recomputed calls from the immunoSEQ multiplex PCR reads with MiXCR, one row per CDR3 protein. The sample holds 200,000 to 300,000 distinct CDR3 sequences, 93% seen once. Sequenced material: CD4+ T cells from PBMCs. Receptor source: a human donor with multiple sclerosis. Each CDR3 is given with its conserved first and last residue. Each record gives: J gene, V gene, D gene, clone size, CDR3 protein, CDR3 DNA. D genes are given only for firm matches. A row's size may be missing; if present it is once, few, many or a size class.

j_call: TRBJ2-4; v_call: TRBV14; d_call: TRBD2; clone_size: NA; cdr3_aa: CASSQGVGTIDIQYF; cdr3_nt: TGTGCCAGCAGCCAGGGGGTCGGGACTATTGACATTCAGTACTTC
j_call: TRBJ1-1; v_call: TRBV19; d_call: NA; clone_size: NA; cdr3_aa: CASRIGGMGTEAFF; cdr3_nt: TGTGCCAGTAGAATTGGGGGAATGGGCACTGAAGCTTTCTTT
j_call: TRBJ2-5; v_call: TRBV29-1; d_call: NA; clone_size: NA; cdr3_aa: CSVSKPSGRLRGLETQYF; cdr3_nt: TGCAGCGTTTCTAAACCCTCAGGACGCCTAAGGGGGTTAGAGACCCAGTACTTC
j_call: TRBJ2-7; v_call: TRBV6-1; d_call: NA; clone_size: NA; cdr3_aa: CASSQGPPYEQYF; cdr3_nt: TGTGCCAGCAGTCAGGGGCCCCCCTACGAGCAGTACTTC
j_call: TRBJ1-5; v_call: TRBV9; d_call: NA; clone_size: NA; cdr3_aa: CASSVILGNQPQHF; cdr3_nt: TGTGCCAGCAGCGTAATTCTTGGGAATCAGCCCCAGCATTTT
j_call: TRBJ1-5; v_call: TRBV7-9; d_call: NA; clone_size: once; cdr3_aa: CASSLMDGQPQHF; cdr3_nt: TGTGCCAGCAGCCTTATGGACGGTCAGCCCCAGCATTTT
j_call: TRBJ1-1; v_call: TRBV5-1; d_call: TRBD1; clone_size: NA; cdr3_aa: CASSLARGQGAGSTEAFF; cdr3_nt: TGCGCCAGCAGCTTAGCCCGTGGACAGGGGGCAGGGTCCACTGAAGCTTTCTTT
j_call: TRBJ2-3; v_call: TRBV18; d_call: TRBD1; clone_size: NA; cdr3_aa: CASSPPGTVTDTQYF; cdr3_nt: TGTGCCAGCTCACCACCGGGGACAGTCACAGATACGCAGTATTTT
j_call: TRBJ1-1; v_call: TRBV19; d_call: NA; clone_size: NA; cdr3_aa: CATHKRGGGTEAFF; cdr3_nt: TGTGCCACTCATAAGAGGGGGGGTGGCACTGAAGCTTTCTTT
j_call: TRBJ1-3; v_call: TRBV2; d_call: NA; clone_size: once; cdr3_aa: CASSEEAVSGNTIYF; cdr3_nt: TGTGCCAGCAGTGAAGAGGCGGTCTCTGGAAACACCATATATTTT
j_call: TRBJ1-2; v_call: TRBV6-5; d_call: NA; clone_size: NA; cdr3_aa: CASTVGGPTNYGYTF; cdr3_nt: TGTGCCAGCACCGTCGGGGGTCCTACTAACTATGGCTACACCTTC
j_call: TRBJ2-7; v_call: TRBV5-6; d_call: TRBD1; clone_size: once; cdr3_aa: CASSLPGQGEHEQYF; cdr3_nt: TGTGCCAGCAGCCTCCCGGGACAGGGGGAGCACGAGCAGTACTTC
j_call: TRBJ1-1; v_call: TRBV6-1; d_call: TRBD1; clone_size: once; cdr3_aa: CASSNRQGNTEAFF; cdr3_nt: TGTGCCAGCAGTAACCGACAGGGGAACACTGAAGCTTTCTTT
j_call: TRBJ2-5; v_call: TRBV11-2; d_call: NA; clone_size: NA; cdr3_aa: CASSLGSFASPQETQYF; cdr3_nt: TGTGCCAGCAGCTTAGGGAGTTTTGCAAGCCCCCAAGAGACCCAGTACTTC
j_call: TRBJ2-1; v_call: TRBV24-1; d_call: TRBD1; clone_size: NA; cdr3_aa: CATSDKQGGSYNEQFF; cdr3_nt: TGTGCCACCAGTGACAAACAGGGGGGCTCCTACAATGAGCAGTTCTTC
j_call: TRBJ2-3; v_call: TRBV30; d_call: TRBD2; clone_size: once; cdr3_aa: CASDRTSGRPDTQYF; cdr3_nt: TGTGCCTCGGACCGGACTAGCGGGAGACCAGATACGCAGTATTTT
j_call: TRBJ2-1; v_call: TRBV15; d_call: TRBD1; clone_size: once; cdr3_aa: CATSRDFGTGLENEQFF; cdr3_nt: TGTGCCACCAGCAGAGATTTCGGGACAGGGCTTGAAAATGAGCAGTTCTTC
j_call: TRBJ1-6; v_call: TRBV28; d_call: TRBD1; clone_size: NA; cdr3_aa: CATHHLGQQSSYNSPLHF; cdr3_nt: TGTGCCACCCATCACCTGGGACAGCAGAGCTCCTATAATTCACCCCTCCACTTT
j_call: TRBJ1-6; v_call: TRBV20-1; d_call: TRBD1; clone_size: NA; cdr3_aa: CSARDTDRGSLRANSPLHF; cdr3_nt: TGCAGTGCTAGAGATACGGACAGGGGGTCCTTACGAGCCAATTCACCCCTCCACTTT
j_call: TRBJ1-4; v_call: TRBV3-1; d_call: NA; clone_size: NA; cdr3_aa: CASRGVNEKLFF; cdr3_nt: TGTGCCAGCAGAGGGGTTAATGAAAAACTGTTTTTT
j_call: TRBJ2-5; v_call: TRBV20-1; d_call: NA; clone_size: NA; cdr3_aa: CSAPGPTAGETQYF; cdr3_nt: TGCAGTGCTCCTGGGCCAACGGCGGGAGAGACCCAGTACTTC
j_call: TRBJ1-4; v_call: TRBV28; d_call: NA; clone_size: once; cdr3_aa: CASSLSGVNEKLFF; cdr3_nt: TGTGCCAGCAGTTTATCGGGGGTTAATGAAAAACTGTTTTTT
j_call: TRBJ2-2; v_call: TRBV27; d_call: NA; clone_size: NA; cdr3_aa: CASSRATGELFF; cdr3_nt: TGTGCCAGCAGTAGAGCTACCGGGGAGCTGTTTTTT
j_call: TRBJ2-3; v_call: TRBV4-1; d_call: NA; clone_size: NA; cdr3_aa: CASSQVRAGVAVSTDTQYF; cdr3_nt: TGCGCCAGCAGCCAAGTTCGGGCAGGGGTGGCAGTGAGCACAGATACGCAGTATTTT
j_call: TRBJ1-4; v_call: TRBV24-1; d_call: NA; clone_size: NA; cdr3_aa: CATSEGGLSNEELFF; cdr3_nt: TGTGCCACCAGTGAAGGTGGCCTCTCCAATGAAGAACTGTTTTTT
j_call: TRBJ2-6; v_call: TRBV18; d_call: NA; clone_size: NA; cdr3_aa: CASSTSGANVLTF; cdr3_nt: TGTGCCAGCTCAACCTCTGGGGCCAACGTCCTGACTTTC
j_call: TRBJ2-1; v_call: TRBV5-1; d_call: NA; clone_size: once; cdr3_aa: CASSWVNNEQFF; cdr3_nt: TGCGCCAGCAGCTGGGTTAACAATGAGCAGTTCTTC
j_call: TRBJ1-4; v_call: TRBV15; d_call: NA; clone_size: NA; cdr3_aa: CATSRINEKLFF; cdr3_nt: TGTGCCACCAGCAGGATTAATGAAAAACTGTTTTTT
j_call: TRBJ1-1; v_call: TRBV6-6; d_call: NA; clone_size: NA; cdr3_aa: CASSYFRPWENTEAFF; cdr3_nt: TGTGCCAGCAGTTACTTCCGCCCGTGGGAAAACACTGAAGCTTTCTTT
j_call: TRBJ1-4; v_call: TRBV7-2; d_call: NA; clone_size: NA; cdr3_aa: CASSLWGTNEKLFF; cdr3_nt: TGTGCCAGCAGCTTATGGGGAACTAATGAAAAACTGTTTTTT
j_call: TRBJ2-5; v_call: TRBV30; d_call: NA; clone_size: NA; cdr3_aa: CAWSVRGAETQYF; cdr3_nt: TGTGCCTGGAGTGTACGCGGGGCGGAGACCCAGTACTTC
j_call: TRBJ2-3; v_call: TRBV20-1; d_call: NA; clone_size: NA; cdr3_aa: CSAPVNTDTQYF; cdr3_nt: TGCAGTGCCCCCGTTAACACAGATACGCAGTATTTT
j_call: TRBJ2-2; v_call: TRBV10-1; d_call: NA; clone_size: NA; cdr3_aa: CASSESITGELFF; cdr3_nt: TGCGCCAGCAGTGAGTCGATTACCGGGGAGCTGTTTTTT
j_call: TRBJ1-6; v_call: TRBV6-5; d_call: TRBD1; clone_size: NA; cdr3_aa: CASSYSGLRQGAGNSPLHF; cdr3_nt: TGTGCCAGCAGTTACTCGGGACTCCGACAGGGGGCCGGAAATTCACCCCTCCACTTT
j_call: TRBJ1-2; v_call: TRBV24-1; d_call: NA; clone_size: once; cdr3_aa: CATSQGNYGYTF; cdr3_nt: TGTGCCACCTCACAGGGCAACTATGGCTACACCTTC
j_call: TRBJ2-3; v_call: TRBV5-6; d_call: NA; clone_size: NA; cdr3_aa: CASSLVIAFSTDTQYF; cdr3_nt: TGTGCCAGCAGCTTGGTGATAGCTTTTTCCACAGATACGCAGTATTTT
j_call: TRBJ1-2; v_call: TRBV20-1; d_call: NA; clone_size: NA; cdr3_aa: CSALYREGYGYTF; cdr3_nt: TGCAGTGCTCTTTACAGGGAGGGCTATGGCTACACCTTC
j_call: TRBJ1-5; v_call: TRBV5-1; d_call: TRBD1; clone_size: NA; cdr3_aa: CASSPGDRAYSNQPQHF; cdr3_nt: TGCGCCAGCAGCCCCGGGGACAGGGCCTATAGCAATCAGCCCCAGCATTTT
j_call: TRBJ2-3; v_call: TRBV15; d_call: NA; clone_size: NA; cdr3_aa: CATLSLGDTQYF; cdr3_nt: TGTGCCACCTTATCCCTGGGGGATACGCAGTATTTT
j_call: TRBJ2-1; v_call: TRBV4-2; d_call: TRBD2; clone_size: once; cdr3_aa: CASSQDPPSGGWNEQFF; cdr3_nt: TGTGCCAGCAGCCAAGATCCGCCTAGCGGGGGTTGGAATGAGCAGTTCTTC
j_call: TRBJ2-1; v_call: TRBV24-1; d_call: NA; clone_size: once; cdr3_aa: CATSSRGGEQFF; cdr3_nt: TGTGCCACCAGTTCCAGGGGGGGTGAGCAGTTCTTC
j_call: TRBJ1-1; v_call: TRBV6-5; d_call: NA; clone_size: NA; cdr3_aa: CASTRGGFTEAFF; cdr3_nt: TGTGCCAGCACTCGCGGGGGCTTCACTGAAGCTTTCTTT
j_call: TRBJ1-3; v_call: TRBV10-3; d_call: NA; clone_size: NA; cdr3_aa: CAIRPSGNTIYF; cdr3_nt: TGTGCCATCAGGCCCTCTGGAAACACCATATATTTT
j_call: TRBJ2-1; v_call: TRBV12-3/TRBV12-4; d_call: TRBD2; clone_size: NA; cdr3_aa: CASSTSSGSSYNEQFF; cdr3_nt: TGTGCCAGCAGCACATCTAGCGGGTCCTCCTACAATGAGCAGTTCTTC
j_call: TRBJ1-5; v_call: TRBV27; d_call: NA; clone_size: NA; cdr3_aa: CASSRAFDSNQPQHF; cdr3_nt: TGTGCCAGCAGTCGAGCCTTTGATAGCAATCAGCCCCAGCATTTT
j_call: TRBJ2-3; v_call: TRBV29-1; d_call: NA; clone_size: NA; cdr3_aa: CSARDSLSTDTQYF; cdr3_nt: TGCAGCGCGCGGGACTCCCTTAGCACAGATACGCAGTATTTT
j_call: TRBJ2-7; v_call: TRBV5-6; d_call: NA; clone_size: NA; cdr3_aa: CASSLAHSYEQYF; cdr3_nt: TGTGCCAGCAGCTTGGCTCACTCCTACGAGCAGTACTTC
j_call: TRBJ2-7; v_call: TRBV6-1; d_call: NA; clone_size: NA; cdr3_aa: CASCEGGVCEQYF; cdr3_nt: TGTGCCAGTTGTGAAGGGGGTGTATGCGAGCAGTACTTC
j_call: TRBJ1-3; v_call: TRBV7-3; d_call: NA; clone_size: NA; cdr3_aa: CASSPQPSGNTIYF; cdr3_nt: TGTGCCAGCAGCCCCCAACCCTCTGGAAACACCATATATTTT
j_call: TRBJ1-5; v_call: TRBV29-1; d_call: TRBD1; clone_size: once; cdr3_aa: CSATTGSNQPQHF; cdr3_nt: TGCAGCGCCACGACAGGGAGCAATCAGCCCCAGCATTTT
j_call: TRBJ1-2; v_call: TRBV20-1; d_call: NA; clone_size: once; cdr3_aa: CSATPGRYYGYTF; cdr3_nt: TGCAGTGCTACTCCAGGGAGGTACTATGGCTACACCTTC
j_call: TRBJ1-3; v_call: TRBV6-1; d_call: NA; clone_size: NA; cdr3_aa: CASPRDGGNTIYF; cdr3_nt: TGTGCCAGCCCCCGGGACGGCGGAAACACCATATATTTT
j_call: TRBJ2-4; v_call: TRBV29-1; d_call: TRBD1; clone_size: NA; cdr3_aa: CSVEEGGTNIQYF; cdr3_nt: TGCAGCGTTGAAGAAGGGGGCACAAACATTCAGTACTTC